One sample yielded the 32 T cell receptor beta chains listed below, sequenced in a study of T cell clonotyping in hematopoietic cell transplantation. Time point specified: recipient sample about 28 days before transplant, after cytoreduction. Some clones are missing from TCRdb's copy, which holds only in-frame ones; the method was immunoSEQ multiplex PCR. The sample has about 76,000 clones, 90% to 96% seen once. The sample consisted of peripheral blood mononuclear cells, taken before stem cell transplant. These receptors were taken from a woman aged 45-60 years with acute myeloid leukemia. Some clones in this sample may be carry-over from other donors' samples.

A single count supports this clone. The chain recombines TRBV2 with TRBJ2-2; D gene uncertain. There are 11 residues in the CDR3. Trimming cost V 9 bases and J 1 base, with 3 bases left between them. CDR1 is SNHLY, CDR2 FYNNEI, per germline. Written as DNA, the CDR3 is TGTGCCAGTAGGAACACCGGGGAGCTGTTTTTT. Translated, it gives CASRNTGELFF.

The V and J genes are TRBV7-2 and TRBJ1-4; D is possibly TRBD1 (5 bases). Germline CDR1 SGHTA, CDR2 FQGNSA. The V end lost 5 bases, the J end lost 8 bases, and 15 bases lay between the germline ends. The CDR3 sequence is 14 residues long. In DNA form, the CDR3 reads TGTGCCAGCAGCCAAGACAGAAGATCCGAAAAACTGTTTTTT. It codes for CASSQDRRSEKLFF.

The count of this clone is one. This chain uses TRBV29-1 with TRBJ2-5, with D possibly TRBD1 on 6 matching bases. Trimming left V 6 bases short and J 1 base short, with 12 bases between. Germline lookup yields CDR1 SQVTM and CDR2 ANQGSEA. The CDR3 totals 13 residues. Written as DNA, the CDR3 is TGCAGCGTGAGCACAGGGACCCAAGAGACCCAGTACTTC. Translated, it gives CSVSTGTQETQYF.

This clone was picked up one time. The chain joins TRBV4-2 to TRBJ1-4, with 7 bases lining up with TRBD1. The germline gives CDR1 LGHNA, CDR2 YNFKEQ. The CDR3 has 16 amino acids. Trimming removed 3 bases from V and 1 base from J; junction bases left unmatched: 5. CDR3 protein: CASSHVAGGTNEKLFF. The CDR3 region has the DNA TGTGCCAGCAGCCATGTGGCAGGGGGAACTAATGAAAAACTGTTTTTT.

This chain joins TRBV9 and TRBJ2-3; unclear D gene. Germline V gene lookup returns CDR1 SGDLS and CDR2 YYNGEE. The CDR3 loop spans 14 amino acids. Trimming took 1 base from V and 4 from J, leaving 10 bases between them. In nucleotides, the CDR3 is TGTGCCAGCAGCGTAAATAGCCCAGCAGATACGCAGTATTTT. Translating it yields CASSVNSPADTQYF.

The chain has TRBV7-6 and TRBJ2-5; D is uncertain. This CDR3 contains 14 residues. V was clipped by 3 bases and J by 5 bases, with 13 bases between them. Germline CDR1 is SGHVS and CDR2 is FNYEAQ. CDR3 coding DNA: TGTGCCAGCAGCTTGAGGCTAGAAGTGGAGACCCAGTACTTC. Protein: CASSLRLEVETQYF.

The V and J genes are TRBV2 and TRBJ1-6, with TRBD1 identical over 8 bases. The junction had 0 bases not matched to a gene; V was cut back by 4 bases and J by 4 bases. Germline loops: CDR1 SNHLY, CDR2 FYNNEI. This CDR3 has 14 residues. The CDR3 coding sequence is TGTGCCAGCAGTGGGACAGGGTATAATTCACCCCTCCACTTT. This codes for CASSGTGYNSPLHF.

The chain is built from TRBV5-4 and TRBJ1-6, with a weak D call TRBD1 (5 bases). The CDR3 length is 14 residues. Trimming stripped 3 bases from V and 10 bases from J, with 14 bases between. Germline V lookup: CDR1 SGHNT, CDR2 YYREEE (reference sequence). CDR3 nucleotide sequence: TGTGCCAGCAGCTCCGGGACCCGGTCGTCACCCCTCCACTTT. Translating it yields CASSSGTRSSPLHF.

V and J are TRBV27 and TRBJ1-2; D ambiguous. The CDR3 is made up of 13 amino acids. Trimming took 0 bases from V and 8 from J, leaving 10 bases between them. Germline CDR1 reads MNHEY; CDR2 reads SMNVEV (reference sequence). This CDR3 is CASSLSRLRGYTF. Written as DNA, the CDR3 is TGTGCCAGCAGTTTATCCCGCCTCCGGGGCTACACCTTC.

This chain joins TRBV28 and TRBJ1-5; TRBD1 might be the D (5 bases). The CDR3 length is 15 residues. The ends were cut back, 3 bases at V and 4 bases at J, with 13 bases in the middle. CDR1 and CDR2 (germline): MDHEN, SYDVKM. The DNA of the CDR3 is TGTGCCAGCAGTTTGTTTAGACAGAGAAATCAGCCCCAGCATTTT. It translates to CASSLFRQRNQPQHF.

The chain employs TRBV30 and TRBJ1-5; D is unclear. Trimming shortened V by 0 bases and J by 7 bases, and 13 bases separated the two germline ends. Germline lookup yields CDR1 GTSNPN and CDR2 SVGIG (reference sequence). CDR3 length: 14 residues. CDR3 bases: TGTGCCTGGAGTGTAGGTTTGAGAGAGCAGCCCCAGCATTTT. The encoded protein is CAWSVGLREQPQHF. Looking up the rest from reference TRBV30 and TRBJ1-5 gives the full variable domain: SQTIHQWPATLVQPVGSPLSLECTVEGTSNPNLYWYRQAAGRGLQLLFYSVGIGQISSEVPQNLSASRPQDRQFILSSKKLLLSDSGFYLCAWSVGLREQPQHFGDGTRLSIL.

This chain uses TRBV9 with TRBJ2-2; the D gene is possibly TRBD1 (5 bases). Germline assignment: CDR1 SGDLS and CDR2 YYNGEE. This CDR3 is 15 amino acids long. The V end was cut by 3 bases, the J end by 8 bases, with 17 bases between. CDR3 region: CASSAQSRVRGELFF. Here the CDR3 DNA reads TGTGCCAGCAGCGCCCAATCCAGGGTTCGTGGGGAGCTGTTTTTT.

The chain has TRBV27 and TRBJ2-1, with 7 bases matching TRBD2. Germline V gene data show CDR1 as MNHEY and CDR2 as SMNVEV (reference sequence). This CDR3 region has 16 residues. The V and J ends lost 6 bases and 9 bases, in that order; junction bases with no gene match: 17. The CDR3 is CASSPLLAALRGEQFF. CDR3 sequence (DNA): TGTGCCAGCAGCCCTCTCCTAGCGGCCCTTCGGGGTGAGCAGTTCTTC.

The chain joins TRBV29-1 to TRBJ2-7; D is possibly TRBD1 (6 bases). Trimming stripped 6 bases from V and 0 bases from J, with 15 bases between. The CDR3 spans 14 residues. Germline CDR1 reads SQVTM; CDR2 reads ANQGSEA. The DNA for the CDR3 is TGCAGCGTCGTGGACAGCACCCGCTCCTACGAGCAGTACTTC. Translated: CSVVDSTRSYEQYF.

This clone has a single count. The chain has TRBV5-6 and TRBJ1-1, with no clear D. Germline V gene data show CDR1 as SGHDT and CDR2 as YYEEEE. Trimming pared 4 bases from V and 5 bases from J, leaving 18 bases between. This CDR3 comprises 15 residues. CDR3 sequence reads: CASSAQTISGTEAFF. In DNA form, the CDR3 reads TGTGCCAGCAGCGCCCAGACAATTAGTGGGACTGAAGCTTTCTTT.

The rearrangement joins TRBV19 to TRBJ1-1; TRBD1 is a possible D gene (5 bases). The CDR3 has 13 residues. Germline CDR1 LNHDA, CDR2 SQIVND (reference sequence). The V gene lost 4 bases and the J gene lost 1 base, with 7 bases spanning the gap. This CDR3 is CASSRTRNTEAFF. The CDR3 region has the DNA TGTGCCAGTAGTAGGACAAGGAACACTGAAGCTTTCTTT.

The chain carries TRBV2 and TRBJ1-2; D call uncertain. The CDR3 contains 13 residues. Germline values: CDR1 SNHLY, CDR2 FYNNEI. With 3 bases removed from V and 4 bases from J, the gap between germline ends came to 9 bases. In DNA, the CDR3 is TGTGCCAGCAGTGAGGGCCCCCTCTATGGCTACACCTTC. Translation gives CASSEGPLYGYTF.

The V call is TRBV6-6, the J call TRBJ2-1; 7 bases map to TRBD2. Germline lookup yields CDR1 MNHNY and CDR2 SVGAGI (reference sequence). V lost 3 bases and J lost 8; bases outside the gene matches: 10. CDR3 size: 15 residues. The chain's CDR3 is CASSYLGGINHEQFF. The CDR3 DNA follows: TGTGCCAGCAGTTATCTCGGGGGGATCAATCATGAGCAGTTCTTC.

The rearrangement links TRBV5-6 to TRBJ1-1, with D maybe TRBD1 (6 bases). Germline CDR1 and CDR2: SGHDT and YYEEEE. With 5 bases removed from V and 3 bases from J, the gap between germline ends came to 8 bases. The CDR3 is made up of 12 amino acids. CDR3 sequence: CASSSGDTEAFF. The CDR3 DNA follows: TGTGCCAGCAGTTCAGGGGACACTGAAGCTTTCTTT.

The rearrangement joins TRBV7-6 to TRBJ1-4; D not certain. This CDR3 has 16 amino acids. Germline CDR1 is SGHVS and CDR2 is FNYEAQ. The V end lost 5 bases, the J end lost 0 bases, and 13 bases lay between the germline ends. CDR3 sequence: CASSPFARATNEKLFF. As DNA, the CDR3 is TGTGCCAGCAGCCCCTTTGCTCGGGCAACTAATGAAAAACTGTTTTTT.

This clone was found once. The rearrangement joins TRBV6-5 to TRBJ1-2, with a tentative D call TRBD1 (5 bases). Germline V lookup: CDR1 MNHEY, CDR2 SVGAGI. The CDR3 totals 15 residues. V was pared by 10 bases and J by 4 bases, with 22 bases between. CDR3 protein: CATSLYRPVGYGYTF. Written as DNA, the CDR3 is TGTGCCACCTCCCTCTACAGGCCCGTCGGCTATGGCTACACCTTC.

This chain links TRBV19 with TRBJ2-7; TRBD1 agrees at 8 bases. The CDR3 runs to 15 residues. CDR1 LNHDA and CDR2 SQIVND come from the germline V gene (reference sequence). After removal of 1 base from V and 5 bases from J, the junction contained 7 bases not matched to a gene. The CDR3 DNA sequence: TGTGCCAGTAGTATAGGGGGAACAGGGGGACACGAGCAGTACTTC. Protein product: CASSIGGTGGHEQYF.

As to this clone: Its ends do not fully match the called genes, so a read error is possible. The J gene is TRBJ2-5, the V gene TRBV30; D is possibly TRBD1 (6 bases). Looked up from germline, CDR1 is GTSNPN and CDR2 is SVGIG (reference sequence). This CDR3 comprises 15 residues. The chain's CDR3 is CAWRPGQHYQETQYF. Written as DNA, the CDR3 is TGTGCCTGGAGACCCGGACAGCACTACCAGGAGACCCAGTACTTC.

The CDR3 spells CASRTGTGGLNTEAFF. The CDR3 nucleotides read TGTGCCAGCAGAACCGGGACCGGAGGGTTGAACACTGAAGCTTTCTTT. V is TRBV2 and J is TRBJ1-1; D might be TRBD1 (5 bases). Trimming pared 6 bases from V and 0 bases from J, leaving 17 bases between. The CDR3 covers 16 residues. Germline-derived CDR1 and CDR2 are SNHLY and FYNNEI.

V gene TRBV2 combines with J gene TRBJ1-1; TRBD1 is a possible D gene (6 bases). Trimming pared 1 base from V and 1 base from J, leaving 16 bases between. The V gene's germline CDR1 is SNHLY and CDR2 FYNNEI. The CDR3 length is 17 residues. CDR3 in DNA: TGTGCCAGCAGTGAAGAGGGACAAAATCCGGGGAACACTGAAGCTTTCTTT. This gives the protein CASSEEGQNPGNTEAFF.

The gene calls are TRBV30 and TRBJ2-3, with a tentative D call TRBD2 (6 bases). V dropped 3 bases and J dropped 2 bases, with 18 bases sitting between them. The CDR3 length is 16 residues. Germline loops: CDR1 GTSNPN, CDR2 SVGIG (reference sequence). As DNA, the CDR3 is TGTGCCTGGAGCATCGGCGGGAACTTCAACACAGATACGCAGTATTTT. Its protein is CAWSIGGNFNTDTQYF.

The V gene is TRBV11-2, the J gene TRBJ1-5; a weak D match, TRBD1 (5 bases). Germline values: CDR1 SGHAT, CDR2 FQNNGV. The germline V and J ends were trimmed by 5 bases and 2 bases, with 10 bases remaining between them. This CDR3 has 14 residues. Here the CDR3 DNA reads TGTGCCAGCAGCAACCAGGGACGCAATCAGCCCCAGCATTTT. Translating it yields CASSNQGRNQPQHF.

The genes are TRBV9 and TRBJ2-7, with D perhaps matching TRBD1 or TRBD2 (5 bases each). CDR1 is SGDLS and CDR2 is YYNGEE in the germline V gene. The CDR3 sequence is 16 residues long. The V end lost 4 bases, the J end lost 0 bases, and 17 bases lay between the germline ends. CDR3: CASSSRTGTDSYEQYF. Written as DNA, the CDR3 is TGTGCCAGCAGCTCCCGAACTGGGACGGACTCCTACGAGCAGTACTTC.

The chain employs TRBV7-9 and TRBJ1-1; possible D gene TRBD1, 6 bases. V was cut by 5 bases and J by 4 bases, with 11 bases left in between. This CDR3 is 13 amino acids long. Looked up from germline, CDR1 is SEHNR and CDR2 is FQNEAQ (reference sequence). The CDR3 reads CASSPGVITEAFF. The CDR3 DNA sequence: TGTGCCAGCAGCCCAGGGGTAATCACTGAAGCTTTCTTT.

V is TRBV13 and J is TRBJ1-1; D remains unclear. CDR1 is PRHDT, CDR2 FYEKMQ, per germline (reference sequence). V was cut by 5 bases and J by 4 bases, with 11 bases left in between. The length of the CDR3 is 13 residues. In DNA form, the CDR3 reads TGTGCCAGCAGCATGGGGAGGAGCACTGAAGCTTTCTTT. Its translation is CASSMGRSTEAFF.

This sequence joins TRBV2 and TRBJ2-1; 9 bases match TRBD2. This CDR3 region has 14 residues. Germline V gene lookup returns CDR1 SNHLY and CDR2 FYNNEI. With V trimmed by 4 bases and J by 3 bases, 1 base remained unmatched. CDR3 sequence: CASSVAGDYNEQFF. The CDR3 DNA sequence: TGTGCCAGCAGTGTAGCGGGGGACTACAATGAGCAGTTCTTC.

This clone was counted between two and nine times. The genes are TRBV7-9 and TRBJ1-2, with 7 nucleotides matching TRBD1. Germline loops: CDR1 SEHNR, CDR2 FQNEAQ (reference sequence). Trimming took 7 bases from V and 2 from J; bases not matched to a gene: 10. CDR3 length: 15 amino acids. This CDR3 is CASTYPGGQNYGYTF. CDR3 nucleotides: TGTGCCAGCACCTATCCAGGGGGACAAAACTATGGCTACACCTTC.